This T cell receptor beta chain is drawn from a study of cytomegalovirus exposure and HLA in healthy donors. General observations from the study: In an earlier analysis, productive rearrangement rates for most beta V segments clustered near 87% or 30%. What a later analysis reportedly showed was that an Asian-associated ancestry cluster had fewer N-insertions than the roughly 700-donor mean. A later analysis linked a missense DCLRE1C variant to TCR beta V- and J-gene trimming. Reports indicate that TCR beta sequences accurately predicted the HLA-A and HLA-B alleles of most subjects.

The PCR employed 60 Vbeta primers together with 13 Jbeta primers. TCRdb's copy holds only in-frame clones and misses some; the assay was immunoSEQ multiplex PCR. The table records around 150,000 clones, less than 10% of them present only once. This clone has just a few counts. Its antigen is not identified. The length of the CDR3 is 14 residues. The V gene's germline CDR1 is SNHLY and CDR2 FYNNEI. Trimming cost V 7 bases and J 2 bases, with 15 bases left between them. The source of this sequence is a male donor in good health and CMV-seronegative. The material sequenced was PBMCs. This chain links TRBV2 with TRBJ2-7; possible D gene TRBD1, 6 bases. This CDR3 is CASTPTGTPYEQYF. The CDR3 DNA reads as TGTGCCAGCACTCCGACAGGAACCCCCTACGAGCAGTACTTC.